The sequence of this T cell receptor (beta chain) was determined in a study of PD-1 blockade in classical Hodgkin lymphoma. Background on the study: Nivolumab was given intravenously to patients at 3 mg/kg every 2 weeks. General study findings and limits: Complete responders entered with baseline diversity on par with newly diagnosed patients, the results showed. It was reported that newly diagnosed patients had less baseline TCR diversity than healthy donors. CD8+ TCR diversity did not rise significantly by C4D1, unlike CD4+.

CDR1 is SGHAT, CDR2 FQNNGV, per germline. The CDR3 has 16 residues. V lost 0 bases and J 2 bases, leaving 11 bases between the germline ends. The protocol was immunoSEQ multiplex PCR, while the TCRdb copy is restricted to in-frame clones and leaves out a portion. The table shows about 5,600 clones, with under 90% occurring only once. A word on this clone: Its target is not known.

Every one of the patients relapsed after autologous stem cell transplantation (brentuximab vedotin exposure was variable). The study isolated CD8+ T cells from thawed PBMCs by magnetic negative selection. This chain joins TRBV11-2 and TRBJ2-1; D not resolved. The receptor comes from a human donor with classical Hodgkin lymphoma. This specimen was CD8+ T cells from blood, taken at baseline. CDR3 sequence reads: CASSLDLGGPYNEQFF. DNA for the CDR3: TGTGCCAGCAGCTTAGACCTTGGCGGACCCTACAATGAGCAGTTCTTC.